This T cell receptor beta chain was identified during a study of immune cell composition in non-small cell lung cancer. Points from the study as a whole: No significant correlation existed between pack-years smoked and tumour clonality.

Generated by immunoSEQ multiplex PCR, the TCRdb table keeps only in-frame clones and is missing some. This sample yields about 15,000 clones, of which roughly 69% are seen a single time; 6.5% to 8.5% belongs to the top ten. Of note for this clone: Its target is not known.

Sequenced sample: lung tumor tissue. This receptor was identified in a human donor with non-small cell lung cancer.

This chain's CDR3 is CASSLQGTKGGQPQHF. The CDR3 DNA follows: TGTGCCAGCAGCTTACAGGGTACCAAAGGGGGTCAGCCCCAGCATTTT. V gene TRBV5-5 combines with J gene TRBJ1-5; tentative D call: TRBD1 (6 bases). Germline CDR1 is SGHKS and CDR2 is YYEKEE (reference sequence). The CDR3 covers 16 residues. Trimming cost V 2 bases and J 6 bases, with 18 bases left between them.